Listed here are 13 T cell receptor beta chains from one sample, sequenced in a study of OX40 agonist ivuxolimab in advanced cancers. The method was immunoSEQ multiplex PCR; TCRdb's version includes in-frame clones alone and lacks a portion of them. The data contain about 29,000 clones, around nine tenths of them seen just once; the ten biggest clones take up about 9.4%. Sequenced material: CD4+ or CD8+ T cells sorted from blood, taken in a trial of the OX40 agonist ivuxolimab. These receptors all stem from an adult with an advanced solid tumor such as melanoma, head and neck, liver or kidney cancer.

This chain connects TRBV30 to TRBJ2-1; D ambiguous. CDR1 and CDR2 from the germline V gene are GTSNPN and SVGIG (reference sequence). Trimming removed 0 bases at V and 6 bases at J, with 6 bases between. The CDR3 contains 12 residues. CDR3 residues: CAWSVGSNEQFF. DNA for the CDR3: TGTGCCTGGAGTGTGGGCAGCAATGAGCAGTTCTTC.

The V gene is TRBV6-5, the J gene TRBJ2-3; D is ambiguous. Trimming shortened V by 5 bases and J by 2 bases, and 8 bases separated the two germline ends. The CDR3 length is 13 residues. Per the germline V gene, CDR1 is MNHEY and CDR2 is SVGAGI. In DNA form, the CDR3 reads TGTGCCAGCAGTCGGGTGAACACAGATACGCAGTATTTT. Amino acid sequence: CASSRVNTDTQYF.

This sequence joins TRBV9 and TRBJ2-7; 10 nucleotides match TRBD2. The CDR3 runs 14 residues. Germline lookup yields CDR1 SGDLS and CDR2 YYNGEE. V shed 4 bases and J 6 bases; nucleotides not matched to a gene: 7. The CDR3 loop is CASSPGTSVSEQYF. The CDR3 region has the DNA TGTGCCAGCAGCCCAGGGACTAGCGTCTCCGAGCAGTACTTC. Drawing the rest from reference TRBV9 and TRBJ2-7, the complete variable domain is DSGVTQTPKHLITATGQRVTLRCSPRSGDLSVYWYQQSLDQGLQFLIQYYNGEERAKGNILERFSAQQFPDLHSELNLSSLELGDSALYFCASSPGTSVSEQYFGPGTRLTVT.

The gene calls are TRBV7-2 and TRBJ2-1, with no clear D. The germline CDR1 and CDR2 sequences are SGHTA and FQGNSA. V shed 2 bases and J shed 4 bases, with 12 bases lying between them. The CDR3 covers 15 residues. The CDR3 here is CASSLIGKTYNEQFF. DNA for the CDR3: TGTGCCAGCAGCTTAATAGGCAAAACTTACAATGAGCAGTTCTTC.

The chain employs TRBV29-1 and TRBJ2-5; D unresolved. The V and J ends lost 0 bases and 5 bases respectively, with 7 bases between them. Looked up from germline, CDR1 is SQVTM and CDR2 is ANQGSEA. There are 12 residues in the CDR3. The CDR3 spells CSVEEGMETQYF. DNA for the CDR3: TGCAGCGTTGAAGAGGGGATGGAGACCCAGTACTTC.

The DNA for the CDR3 is TGCGCCAGCAACCGACAGGGTAGGTCACCCCTCCACTTT. Protein: CASNRQGRSPLHF. The chain couples TRBV5-1 to TRBJ1-6, with 7 bases lining up with TRBD1. The CDR3 has 13 residues. In germline, CDR1 is SGHRS, CDR2 YFSETQ. The ends lost 6 bases at V and 10 bases at J; junction bases unmatched: 7.

This clone was seen a handful of times. The rearrangement joins TRBV5-8 to TRBJ2-7; D unclear. The germline V gene has CDR1 SGHTS and CDR2 YDEGEE. Trimming cost V 2 bases and J 5 bases, with 11 bases left between them. The CDR3 consists of 13 residues. CDR3 protein: CASSFWQFDEQYF. CDR3 DNA sequence: TGTGCCAGCAGCTTTTGGCAGTTCGACGAGCAGTACTTC.

As DNA, the CDR3 is TGCAGCGTTGAAGATCGAGTACAGGGGGCCGAGCAGTACTTC. It codes for CSVEDRVQGAEQYF. J is TRBJ2-7 and V is TRBV29-1, with 9 bases aligning to TRBD1. CDR1 is SQVTM, CDR2 ANQGSEA, per germline. The length of the CDR3 is 14 residues. The trim removed 0 bases at V and 6 bases at J, leaving 6 bases unmatched.

CDR3 residues: CASSPGQGMKYEQYF. In DNA form, the CDR3 reads TGTGCCAGCAGTCCCGGACAGGGGATGAAATACGAGCAGTACTTC. The chain has TRBV28 and TRBJ2-7; the match to TRBD1 covers 9 bases. J was trimmed by 4 bases and V by 5 bases; bases with no gene match: 9. The V gene's germline CDR1 is MDHEN and CDR2 SYDVKM. The CDR3 is 15 residues long.

The rearrangement uses TRBV9 and TRBJ2-7; either TRBD1 or TRBD2 may fit D (5 bases each). Germline V gene sequence: CDR1 SGDLS, CDR2 YYNGEE. Trimming removed 1 base at V and 3 bases at J, with 11 bases between. The CDR3 is 14 residues long. CDR3 protein: CASSVSGSGYEQYF. Written as DNA, the CDR3 is TGTGCCAGCAGCGTATCAGGGAGCGGCTACGAGCAGTACTTC.

The rearrangement links TRBV13 to TRBJ1-1; D is uncertain. Trimming stripped 4 bases from V and 0 bases from J, with 9 bases between. The CDR3 covers 14 residues. Germline values: CDR1 PRHDT, CDR2 FYEKMQ (reference sequence). The chain's CDR3 is CASSSGRMNTEAFF. Here the CDR3 DNA reads TGTGCCAGCAGCTCCGGGCGGATGAACACTGAAGCTTTCTTT.

V usage is TRBV6-5 and J usage is TRBJ1-5; no firm D call. The CDR3 covers 16 residues. Germline loops: CDR1 MNHEY, CDR2 SVGAGI. The V end lost 0 bases, the J end lost 2 bases, and 11 bases lay between the germline ends. The DNA of the CDR3 is TGTGCCAGCAGTTACTCGACGCCGGCGGGCAATCAGCCCCAGCATTTT. This translates into CASSYSTPAGNQPQHF.

This chain links TRBV19 with TRBJ2-1, with no clear D. The CDR3 spans 13 residues. V gave up 2 bases and J gave up 2 bases, with 4 bases separating them. Germline CDR1 LNHDA, CDR2 SQIVND (reference sequence). CDR3 sequence reads: CASSIPTYNEQFF. CDR3 bases: TGTGCCAGTAGTATACCGACCTACAATGAGCAGTTCTTC.